This TCR beta chain was identified in a study of shared clonotypes between healthy human individuals. Sequencing used immunoSEQ multiplex PCR; TCRdb keeps in-frame clones, though not all of them. The sample lists millions of clones, approximately 93% occurring once. V trimming: 5 bases; J trimming: 8 bases; junction bases outside the gene matches: 14. CDR3 size: 16 residues. Germline CDR1 and CDR2: MDHEN and SYDVKM. This chain links TRBV28 with TRBJ2-1; 8 bases map to TRBD2. The receptor was derived from a man in his late teens or twenties in good health. Some clones in this sample may be carry-over from other donors' samples. Sequencing used naive CD4+ T cells from PBMCs. The subset: CD45RA+ positively selected. CDR3: CASSHTGTSNIHEQFF. CDR3 DNA sequence: TGTGCCAGCAGTCATACCGGGACTAGTAACATCCATGAGCAGTTCTTC. The whole variable domain, remainder taken from reference TRBV28 and TRBJ2-1, is DVKVTQSSRYLVKRTGEKVFLECVQDMDHENMFWYRQDPGLGLRLIYFSYDVKMKEKGDIPEGYSVSREKKERFSLILESASTNQTSMYLCASSHTGTSNIHEQFFGPGTRLTVL.